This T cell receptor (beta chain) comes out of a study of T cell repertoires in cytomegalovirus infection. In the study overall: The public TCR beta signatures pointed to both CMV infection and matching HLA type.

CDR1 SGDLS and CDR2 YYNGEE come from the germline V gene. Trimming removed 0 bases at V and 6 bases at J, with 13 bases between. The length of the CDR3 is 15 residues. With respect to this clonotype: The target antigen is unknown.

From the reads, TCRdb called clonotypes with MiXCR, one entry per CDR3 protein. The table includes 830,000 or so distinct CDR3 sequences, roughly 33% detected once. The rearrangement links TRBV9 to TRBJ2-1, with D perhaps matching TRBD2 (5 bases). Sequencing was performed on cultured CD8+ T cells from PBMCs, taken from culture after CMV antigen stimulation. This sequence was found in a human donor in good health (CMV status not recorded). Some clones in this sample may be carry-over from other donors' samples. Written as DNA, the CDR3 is TGTGCCAGCAGCGTAGCTGGGAGCACTCCCAATGAGCAGTTCTTC. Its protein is CASSVAGSTPNEQFF. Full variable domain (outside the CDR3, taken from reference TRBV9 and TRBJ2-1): DSGVTQTPKHLITATGQRVTLRCSPRSGDLSVYWYQQSLDQGLQFLIQYYNGEERAKGNILERFSAQQFPDLHSELNLSSLELGDSALYFCASSVAGSTPNEQFFGPGTRLTVL.